The clone carrying this T cell receptor beta chain appeared a few times. The antigen remains unidentified. A TCRbeta library incorporating unique molecular identifiers was prepared. Each CDR3 protein gets one entry after TCRdb re-called the PCR reads with MiXCR. This table holds 90,000 to 100,000 distinct CDR3 sequences, around 22% found once. This record comes from a study of T-cell reconstitution after alpha-beta-depleted transplantation in children. Study observations and caveats: Most T-cell counts and diversity one year after the transplant came from T cells that were newly produced. Alpha-beta T cells present about two months after transplant were reported to originate from several hundred expanded graft clones. Surviving thymic progenitors and recipient T cells were the source of high TCRbeta diversity at day 60 in some patients.

V was clipped by 5 bases and J by 0 bases, with 11 bases between them. CDR1 is MNHEY and CDR2 is SMNVEV in the germline V gene (reference sequence). This CDR3 has 15 residues. This chain uses TRBV27 with TRBJ2-1, with D perhaps being TRBD1 or TRBD2 (5 bases each). This clonotype was obtained from a boy aged 2 to 9 with acute lymphoblastic leukemia, due to receive a stem cell transplant. The source material was PBMCs, sampled before TCRalphabeta/CD19-depleted stem cell transplant. Here the CDR3 reads CASSKAGSSYNEQFF. The CDR3 DNA sequence: TGTGCCAGCAGTAAGGCAGGGAGCTCCTACAATGAGCAGTTCTTC.